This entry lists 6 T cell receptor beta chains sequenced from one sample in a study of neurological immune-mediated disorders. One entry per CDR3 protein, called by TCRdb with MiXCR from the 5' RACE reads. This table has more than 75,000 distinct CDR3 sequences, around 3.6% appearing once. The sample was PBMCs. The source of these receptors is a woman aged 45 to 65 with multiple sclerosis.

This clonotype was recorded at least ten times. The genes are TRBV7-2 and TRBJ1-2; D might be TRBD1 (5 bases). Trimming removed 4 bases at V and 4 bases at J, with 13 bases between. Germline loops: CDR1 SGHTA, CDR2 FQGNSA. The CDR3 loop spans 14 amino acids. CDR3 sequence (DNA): TGTGCCAGCAGCTCTTCGACAGCCAGCTATGGCTACACCTTC. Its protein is CASSSSTASYGYTF. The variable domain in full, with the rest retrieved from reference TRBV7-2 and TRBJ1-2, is GAGVSQSPSNKVTEKGKDVELRCDPISGHTALYWYRQSLGQGLEFLIYFQGNSAPDKSGLPSDRFSAERTGGSVSTLTIQRTQQEDSAVYLCASSSSTASYGYTFGSGTRLTVV.

The CDR3 nucleotides read TGTGCCAGCAGCTCGTCAAGATGGGCGAACACTGAAGCTTTCTTT. It codes for CASSSSRWANTEAFF. This chain links TRBV7-2 with TRBJ1-1; D gene unclear. Germline CDR1 reads SGHTA; CDR2 reads FQGNSA. This CDR3 is built from 15 residues. With 4 bases removed from V and 1 base from J, the gap between germline ends came to 13 bases.

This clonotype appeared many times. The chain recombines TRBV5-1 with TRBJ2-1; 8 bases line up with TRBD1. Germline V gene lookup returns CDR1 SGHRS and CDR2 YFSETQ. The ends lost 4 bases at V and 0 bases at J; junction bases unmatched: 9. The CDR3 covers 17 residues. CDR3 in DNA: TGCGCCAGCAGCCTGCTCCAGGGGGCCGGCTCCTACAATGAGCAGTTCTTC. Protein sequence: CASSLLQGAGSYNEQFF.

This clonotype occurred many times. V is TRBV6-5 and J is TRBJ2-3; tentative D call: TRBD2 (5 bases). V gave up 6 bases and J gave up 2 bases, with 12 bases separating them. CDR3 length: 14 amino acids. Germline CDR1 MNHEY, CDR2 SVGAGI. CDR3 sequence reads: CASSQEAYTDTQYF. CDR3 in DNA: TGTGCCAGCAGCCAGGAGGCGTACACAGATACGCAGTATTTT.

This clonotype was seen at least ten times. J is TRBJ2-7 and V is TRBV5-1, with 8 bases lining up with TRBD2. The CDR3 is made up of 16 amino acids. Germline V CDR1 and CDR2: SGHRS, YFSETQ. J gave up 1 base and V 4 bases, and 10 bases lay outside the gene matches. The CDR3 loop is CASSRSGTSGSYEQYF. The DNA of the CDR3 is TGCGCCAGCAGCCGCTCGGGAACTAGCGGATCCTACGAGCAGTACTTC.

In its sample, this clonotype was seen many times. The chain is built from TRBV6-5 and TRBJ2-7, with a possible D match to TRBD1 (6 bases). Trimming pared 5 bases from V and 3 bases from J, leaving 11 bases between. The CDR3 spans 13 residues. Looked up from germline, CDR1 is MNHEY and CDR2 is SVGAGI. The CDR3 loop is CASSKQGFYEQYF. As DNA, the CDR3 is TGTGCCAGCAGTAAACAGGGCTTCTACGAGCAGTACTTC.